This T cell receptor beta chain emerged from a study of T cell responses to AZD1222 COVID-19 vaccine. General study results and limits: CD4 TCRs linked to vaccination spanned spike, dominating at 160-218 and 743-854. Possibly, clonal diversity was underestimated; donors were largely white British and included more females.

Data came from immunoSEQ multiplex PCR; TCRdb stores just in-frame clones and leaves some out. This sample has approximately 150,000 clones; under 95% occur once, and the top ten carry approximately 1.1%. This clone has just one count. Its antigen is unknown. The CDR3 totals 15 residues. Trimming took 4 bases from V and 5 from J, leaving 14 bases between them. The germline gives CDR1 PRHDT, CDR2 FYEKMQ (reference sequence). The sample here was peripheral blood, taken 28 days after the second AZD1222 dose. The chain carries TRBV13 and TRBJ1-4, with D perhaps TRBD1 (5 bases). The sequence was obtained from an adult who received the AZD1222 COVID-19 vaccine. The CDR3 loop reads CASSSSRDGNEKLFF. The CDR3 coding sequence is TGTGCCAGCAGCTCGTCCCGGGACGGGAATGAAAAACTGTTTTTT.